Below, one TCR beta chain is given with its context. What antigen it recognizes has not been identified. Base qualities are not recorded, but no much larger clone differs from it by a single base. The method was the immunoSEQ multiplex PCR assay. The multiplex PCR relied on a mix of 60 forward primers for TCR Vbeta segments and 13 reverse primers for TCR Jbeta segments. The CDR3 region of rearranged TCR beta genes was amplified from genomic DNA by a multiplex PCR assay. The amplified TCR beta libraries were sequenced on the Illumina HiSeq System as 87-base-pair reads. On the authors' methods: A later analysis counted approximately 74 million unique TCR beta chains across the 666 repertoires, and roughly 10 million of these chains were shared by at least two donors. To remove PCR and sequencing errors, raw reads were error-corrected and collapsed into unique sequences using a nearest-neighbor algorithm that merged closely related sequences. V, D and J gene segments were assigned by aligning CDR3 sequences to IMGT reference sequences. For a sequence to be retained, at least a six-nucleotide match to both a V gene segment and a J gene segment was required. A rearrangement was called productive if the CDR3 had no stop codons and remained in frame with V and J, and every other rearrangement was called non-productive. CDR3 was defined by IMGT convention, running from the second conserved V-encoded cysteine to the conserved J-encoded phenylalanine. Sequences without an unambiguous match to a single V gene segment were excluded from the earlier analysis of over 500 of the donors. An earlier analysis of just under 600 of the donors called V segments functional above 56.7% productive rearrangements and segregating when the between-donor standard deviation exceeded 5%. A statistical classification framework was built for diagnosing cytomegalovirus status from the catalog of TCR beta chain sequences. In a later analysis, V and J genes were assigned by comparing TCR nucleotide sequences against IMGT/GENE-DB human TR gene sequences. Using the TCRdist pipeline, a later analysis assigned CDR3 sequences along with most-parsimonious VDJ recombination scenarios. In a later analysis, each TCR beta chain was defined by its CDR3 amino acid sequence together with its V-gene family, and reads lacking a unique V-gene family were excluded. As a way to deal with suspected cross-contamination and a sequencing artifact, a later analysis dropped 450 to 600 nucleotide sequences that were highly shared and had low generation probability. In a later analysis, a clonal expansion index was calculated for each public chain from normalized within-repertoire ranks of inferred template counts. A later analysis computed generation probabilities with a VDJ recombination model fitted to out-of-frame rearrangements, and checked the results against IGoR. In a later analysis, TCR-TCR, TCR-HLA and TCR-CMV co-occurrence was scored with hypergeometric tests, and a repertoire-size bias correction was applied to TCR pairs. In a later analysis, false discovery rates were estimated by permuting HLA or CMV assignments 20 times. In a later analysis, co-occurring TCRs were grouped using DBSCAN, with TCRdist sequence similarity added in when clustering inside HLA-allele-positive subsets. Repertoires with fewer than 30,000 or more than 120,000 public chains, plus five repertoires with anomalous nucleotide sharing, were excluded from co-occurrence clustering. The clones in this table, taken by TCRdb from immuneACCESS, are in-frame only. Not every clone is retained; where verified, under half of the shortfall comes from an unresolved V gene, and the cause of the rest is unknown. From that table come the V and J calls and clone size; the DNA was used to work out D and trimming. In all, the sample holds some 200,000 clones, and 75% to 90% of those were seen once. The top ten clonotypes cover roughly 6% of the sample.

Inclusive of the bounding cysteine and phenylalanine, the CDR3 is 15 residues long. Only the CDR3 portion is preserved as DNA: 45 bases, with reading frame beginning at the first base. According to the germline V gene (reference sequence), CDR1 reads LNHDA and CDR2 reads SQIVND. V and J are trimmed by 5 bases and 6 bases, and the gene matches miss 8 bases of the junction. The cohort consisted of 670 or so healthy bone marrow donors. Cohort members were all nominally healthy when sampled, although unrecorded immune exposures were likely present. The donor tested CMV seropositive and was one of the 289 seropositive cohort members. A peripheral blood sample was collected from each donor, and TCR beta sequencing was performed on peripheral blood mononuclear cells. The Qiagen DNeasy Blood Extraction Kit was used to extract genomic DNA from the blood cell samples. The data were obtained in a study of cytomegalovirus exposure and HLA in healthy donors (dated by TCRdb to the late 2010s). As for the study more broadly: An earlier analysis of approximately 600 of the donors reported more than 250 Gb of sequence data and roughly 100 million unique TCR beta sequences from about 180 million T cells. Approximately 310 gigabases of sequencing data and 70 million to 85 million unique TCR sequences were included in an early release covering about 620 HLA-typed donors. Of the roughly 390 genotyped donors, 81% fell in the genetic ancestry cluster associated with self-reported Caucasian donors. The study was designed to test whether signatures of past pathogen exposure could be identified by cataloging public T cell receptors. Using immunosequencing, the study profiled T cell repertoires from fewer than 850 subjects and related those repertoires to cytomegalovirus serostatus. A separate validation cohort of about 110 different subjects was used in addition to the roughly 670-subject first cohort. High-throughput TCR immunosequencing, statistical association of individual TCRs with disease status, and machine learning were combined to predict cytomegalovirus infection status. In a later analysis, previously published TCR beta repertoires from hundreds of donors were re-analyzed and high-resolution HLA genotyping was added so that TCR occurrence patterns could be studied. The later analysis used no new phenotypic data to find candidate immune exposures, relying instead on TCR beta sequences and their occurrence across donors. In an earlier analysis of 550 to 700 of the donors, high-throughput TCR beta sequencing was used to judge whether each TCR beta V gene segment behaved as functional or pseudogenic. Donor age, sex, ethnicity and CMV serostatus were compiled alongside the repertoire data. A later genetic analysis used genome-wide SNP genotypes for about three fifths of the roughly 700 donors, treating that subset as a discovery cohort. Every discovery cohort repertoire had been produced on one sequencing platform. Both class I and class II loci were covered by HLA typing, at four-digit resolution. Typing coverage varied by locus: roughly 629-640 donors for A, B, C, DRB1 and DQB1; 522 for DQA1; about 570 for DPA1; roughly 450 for DPB1. Roughly 5 DR-DQ haplotypes were handled as single units for association and clustering because linkage in the cohort was strong. Across roughly 420 genotyped donors of the cohort, an average of about 240,000 unique TCR beta nucleotide sequences per donor were sequenced, and roughly a sixth of those sequences were non-productive.

Study-level results and caveats: The earlier analysis of some 560 of the donors excluded 15 to 20 rarely observed V segments, including chromosome 9 orphons, because counts were too low. According to a later analysis, most CMV-associated TCR beta chains appeared to be HLA-restricted, and the HLA associations seemed to be driven largely by CMV exposure. Because some donors lacked HLA typing at each locus, the association tests relied only on the typed subset. Only TCR beta chains were sequenced in this cohort, and the absence of alpha or paired-chain data limited detectable features. A further reported finding was that TCR beta sequences accurately predicted the HLA-A and HLA-B alleles for most subjects in the first cohort. Cytomegalovirus status was reported to be diagnosed by the classifier with high specificity and sensitivity in both the original and validation cohorts. In a later analysis, several top co-occurrence clusters were reported to appear linked to parvovirus B19, influenza, CMV and Epstein-Barr virus. Linkage disequilibrium might explain the correlated functional status among segregating V segments, but an unknown experimental factor could not be ruled out. A cluster of highly shared sequence variants was judged likely to be a technical artifact of the sequencing pipeline. The 87-base-pair reads could not distinguish some IMGT-functional V segments, including TRBV6-2 and TRBV6-3, so those segments were excluded. The only immune exposure information available for the cohort was CMV serostatus. In an earlier analysis of 450 to 750 of the donors, most TCR beta V segments appeared in productive rearrangements about 90% or about 30% of the time, broadly matching IMGT annotations. Compared with equally common non-associated chains, HLA-associated TCR beta chains in a later analysis were more clonally expanded and had lower generation probabilities. In a later analysis, TCR association rates were found to vary across HLA loci, with the most associated TCRs seen for DRB1 alleles and the fewest for HLA-C alleles. Presence/absence analyses assumed roughly uniform sequencing depth across donors, an assumption that may not hold. In a later genetic analysis, fewer N-insertions in productive TCRs were reported among donors in an Asian-associated ancestry cluster than the roughly 710-donor mean. In vitro tests confirmed that a few of the cytomegalovirus-associated TCR beta chains recognize cytomegalovirus antigens. Most TCR sequences were seen in very few donors, while some public TCRs were found in many individuals. A later genetic analysis associated a missense DCLRE1C variant with V-gene and J-gene trimming of TCR beta chains, and an independent cohort replicated the association. When HLA alleles, especially DR and DQ, strongly co-occurred, TCR associations were difficult to assign to individual alleles. According to the authors, the approach could potentially be generalized to other disease states and immunological phenotypes. The study gave a list of about 170 TCR beta chains associated with cytomegalovirus. In a later analysis, around 17,000 TCR beta sequences were associated with specific HLA alleles at a false discovery rate of 0.05.

The material sequenced was PBMCs. The receptor was derived from a man in his forties in good health and CMV-seropositive. The rearrangement combines TRBV19 with TRBJ2-2, and TRBD2 aligns with 8 junction nucleotides. This receptor has the CDR3 CASSPGLAPAGELFF. The nucleotides are TGTGCCAGTAGTCCCGGACTAGCTCCCGCCGGGGAGCTGTTTTTT.